The rows below give T cell receptor beta chains drawn from one sample of a study of OX40 agonist ivuxolimab in advanced cancers. Clones were read by immunoSEQ multiplex PCR, and TCRdb kept only the in-frame ones, dropping some. The sample contains about 86,000 clones, around 88% of which appear only once. The input for sequencing was CD4+ or CD8+ T cells sorted from blood, taken in a trial of the OX40 agonist ivuxolimab. The origin of the receptors is an adult with an advanced solid tumor such as melanoma, head and neck, liver or kidney cancer. CDR3s include the opening cysteine and the closing phenylalanine or tryptophan. D genes are given only for firm matches.

D gene: NA; J gene: TRBJ1-3; V gene: TRBV6-6; CDR3 protein: CASSYQGRGNTIYF
D gene: NA; J gene: TRBJ1-2; V gene: TRBV19; CDR3 protein: CASSRTDNYGYTF
D gene: TRBD2; J gene: TRBJ2-1; V gene: TRBV5-1; CDR3 protein: CASRPLAGDYNEQFF
D gene: TRBD2; J gene: TRBJ2-1; V gene: TRBV23-1; CDR3 protein: CASTREGPYNEQFF
D gene: NA; J gene: TRBJ2-5; V gene: TRBV6-5; CDR3 protein: CASSFALDSQETQYF
D gene: TRBD2; J gene: TRBJ2-7; V gene: TRBV5-1; CDR3 protein: CASRVGLAYEQYF
D gene: NA; J gene: TRBJ1-2; V gene: TRBV5-4; CDR3 protein: CASSRENRDGYTF
D gene: NA; J gene: TRBJ2-7; V gene: TRBV25-1; CDR3 protein: CASTKPTGNSYEQYF
D gene: TRBD1; J gene: TRBJ2-1; V gene: TRBV9; CDR3 protein: CASSVASQGTIEQFF
D gene: NA; J gene: TRBJ2-5; V gene: TRBV6-4; CDR3 protein: CASSDSTETQYF
D gene: TRBD1; J gene: TRBJ1-4; V gene: TRBV6-6; CDR3 protein: CASSYRDRGAEKLFF
D gene: NA; J gene: TRBJ2-7; V gene: TRBV30; CDR3 protein: CAWGLNYEQYF
D gene: NA; J gene: TRBJ2-2; V gene: TRBV6-4; CDR3 protein: CASSDLRSGELFF
D gene: NA; J gene: TRBJ2-7; V gene: TRBV6-1; CDR3 protein: CASSASWVYEQYF
D gene: NA; J gene: TRBJ2-5; V gene: TRBV2; CDR3 protein: CASSRDIETQYF
D gene: NA; J gene: TRBJ2-3; V gene: TRBV12-5; CDR3 protein: CASGLGGASTDTQYF
D gene: NA; J gene: TRBJ1-4; V gene: TRBV7-9; CDR3 protein: CASSFRGPNEKLFF
D gene: TRBD1; J gene: TRBJ2-4; V gene: TRBV7-9; CDR3 protein: CASSLGTGNIQYF
D gene: TRBD2; J gene: TRBJ2-7; V gene: TRBV10-3; CDR3 protein: CAISASGGDSYEQYF
D gene: NA; J gene: TRBJ1-1; V gene: TRBV28; CDR3 protein: CASSLGDTEAFF
D gene: NA; J gene: TRBJ2-5; V gene: TRBV14; CDR3 protein: CASSPKEGLQETQYF
D gene: NA; J gene: TRBJ1-2; V gene: TRBV30; CDR3 protein: CAWSGGDNYGYTF
D gene: TRBD1; J gene: TRBJ2-7; V gene: TRBV5-4; CDR3 protein: CASSLRDREEQYF
D gene: NA; J gene: TRBJ2-7; V gene: TRBV6-1; CDR3 protein: CASRFDKGKQYF
D gene: NA; J gene: TRBJ2-5; V gene: TRBV4-1; CDR3 protein: CASTTTGQGGETQYF
D gene: TRBD1; J gene: TRBJ2-7; V gene: TRBV4-1; CDR3 protein: CASSQVRDRSYEQYF
D gene: NA; J gene: TRBJ2-7; V gene: TRBV7-2; CDR3 protein: CASSFMGAGSNEQYF
D gene: NA; J gene: TRBJ2-3; V gene: TRBV25-1; CDR3 protein: CASSVLGGTDTQYF
D gene: TRBD2; J gene: TRBJ2-7; V gene: TRBV29-1; CDR3 protein: CSVVIAGAPYEQYF
D gene: NA; J gene: TRBJ1-4; V gene: TRBV5-6; CDR3 protein: CASSPLSGAVEAEKLFF
D gene: TRBD2; J gene: TRBJ2-3; V gene: TRBV5-1; CDR3 protein: CASSLWGGAGEDTQYF
D gene: NA; J gene: TRBJ1-1; V gene: TRBV5-1; CDR3 protein: CASQRGAGNTEAFF
D gene: NA; J gene: TRBJ2-5; V gene: TRBV5-6; CDR3 protein: CASSLIGRREQETQYF
D gene: NA; J gene: TRBJ1-5; V gene: TRBV19; CDR3 protein: CASSISTGQPQHF
D gene: NA; J gene: TRBJ2-3; V gene: TRBV5-4; CDR3 protein: CASSGDRRDTQYF
D gene: NA; J gene: TRBJ1-6; V gene: TRBV2; CDR3 protein: CASSGGRSPLHF
D gene: NA; J gene: TRBJ2-1; V gene: TRBV27; CDR3 protein: CASSPPGGTPHNEQFF
D gene: NA; J gene: TRBJ1-4; V gene: TRBV5-1; CDR3 protein: CASSLARGNEKLFF
D gene: TRBD2; J gene: TRBJ2-3; V gene: TRBV28; CDR3 protein: CASIVTLLAGGQRGWADTQYF
D gene: NA; J gene: TRBJ2-1; V gene: TRBV7-7; CDR3 protein: CASSNQEGNEQFF
D gene: NA; J gene: TRBJ1-2; V gene: TRBV4-1; CDR3 protein: CASSQERRGEGTYGYTF